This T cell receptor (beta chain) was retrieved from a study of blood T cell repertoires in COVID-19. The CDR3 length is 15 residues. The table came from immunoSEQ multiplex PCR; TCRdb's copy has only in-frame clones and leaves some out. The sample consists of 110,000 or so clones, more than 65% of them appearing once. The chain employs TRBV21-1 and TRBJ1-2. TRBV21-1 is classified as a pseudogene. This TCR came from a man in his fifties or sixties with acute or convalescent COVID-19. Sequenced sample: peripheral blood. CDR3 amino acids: CASSKGGVANYGYTF. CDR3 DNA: TGTGCCAGCAGCAAAGGGGGGGTAGCTAACTATGGCTACACCTTC.